This T cell receptor (beta chain) was sequenced in a study of blood T cell repertoires in COVID-19. Study overall: Sites in the United States, Italy and Spain provided acute and convalescent COVID-19 samples.

Between the trimmed V and J ends, which lost 1 base and 1 base, there was a span of 10 bases. This CDR3 contains 15 residues. Germline V gene lookup returns CDR1 SNHLY and CDR2 FYNNEI. The repertoire was sequenced with immunoSEQ multiplex PCR; TCRdb's copy has only in-frame clones and lacks some. The table lists about 150,000 clones, around nine tenths of them singletons, with around 5% in the top ten. The specimen was peripheral blood. The TCR comes from a human donor in a cohort sampled during active COVID-19. The chain uses TRBV2 and TRBJ1-2; D is uncertain. The CDR3 protein is CASSEEVQRNYGYTF. CDR3 DNA: TGTGCCAGCAGTGAAGAGGTCCAGCGTAACTATGGCTACACCTTC.